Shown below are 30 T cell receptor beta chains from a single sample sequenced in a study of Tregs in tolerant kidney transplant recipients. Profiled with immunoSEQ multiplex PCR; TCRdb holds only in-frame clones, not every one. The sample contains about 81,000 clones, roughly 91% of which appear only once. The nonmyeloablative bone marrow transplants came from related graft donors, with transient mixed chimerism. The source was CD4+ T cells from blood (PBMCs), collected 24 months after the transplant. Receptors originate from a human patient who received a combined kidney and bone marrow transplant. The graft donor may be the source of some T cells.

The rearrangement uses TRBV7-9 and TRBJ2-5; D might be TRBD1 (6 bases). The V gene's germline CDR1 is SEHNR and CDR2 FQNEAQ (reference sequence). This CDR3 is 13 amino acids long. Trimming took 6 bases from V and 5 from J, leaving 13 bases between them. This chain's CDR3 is CASRRQAVETQYF. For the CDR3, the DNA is TGTGCCAGCAGAAGACAGGCTGTCGAGACCCAGTACTTC.

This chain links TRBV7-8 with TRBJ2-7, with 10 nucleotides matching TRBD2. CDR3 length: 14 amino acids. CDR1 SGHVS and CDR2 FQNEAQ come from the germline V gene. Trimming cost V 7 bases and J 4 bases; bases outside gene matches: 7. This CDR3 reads CASTRASGSYEQYF. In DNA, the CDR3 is TGTGCCAGCACCAGGGCTAGCGGGAGTTACGAGCAGTACTTC.

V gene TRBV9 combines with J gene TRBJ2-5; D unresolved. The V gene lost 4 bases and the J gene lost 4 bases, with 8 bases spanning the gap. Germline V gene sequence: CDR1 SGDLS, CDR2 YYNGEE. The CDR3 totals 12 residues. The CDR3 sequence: CASSKSGETQYF. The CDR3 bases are TGTGCCAGCAGCAAATCGGGAGAGACCCAGTACTTC.

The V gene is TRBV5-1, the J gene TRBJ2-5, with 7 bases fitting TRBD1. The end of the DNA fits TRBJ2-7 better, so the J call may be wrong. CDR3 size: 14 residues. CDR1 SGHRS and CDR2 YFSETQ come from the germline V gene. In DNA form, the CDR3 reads TGCGCCAGCAGCTCTCACAGGGGAAGGTACGAGCAGTACTTC. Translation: CASSSHRGRYEQYF.

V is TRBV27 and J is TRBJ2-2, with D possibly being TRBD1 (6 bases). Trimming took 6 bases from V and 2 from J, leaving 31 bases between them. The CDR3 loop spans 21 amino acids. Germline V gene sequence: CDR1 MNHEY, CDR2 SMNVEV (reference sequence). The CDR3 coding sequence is TGTGCCAGCAGCCACTCGATTTACGAGGAGTTATGGGGGCGCAACACCGGGGAGCTGTTTTTT. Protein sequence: CASSHSIYEELWGRNTGELFF.

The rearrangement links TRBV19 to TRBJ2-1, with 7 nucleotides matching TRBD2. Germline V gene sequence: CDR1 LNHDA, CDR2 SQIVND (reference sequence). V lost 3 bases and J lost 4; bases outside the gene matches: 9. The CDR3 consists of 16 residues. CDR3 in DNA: TGTGCCAGTAGTATTGAGGCTAGCGGACCTTACAATGAGCAGTTCTTC. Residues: CASSIEASGPYNEQFF.

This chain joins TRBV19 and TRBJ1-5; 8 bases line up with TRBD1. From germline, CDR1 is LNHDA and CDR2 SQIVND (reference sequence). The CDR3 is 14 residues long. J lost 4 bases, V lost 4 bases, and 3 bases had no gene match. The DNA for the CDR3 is TGTGCCAGTAGTACGGACAGGGTTAATCAGCCCCAGCATTTT. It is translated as CASSTDRVNQPQHF.

The CDR3 bases are TGTGCCAGCAGCTCTTACAGGGGGCGCGATCAGCCCCAGCATTTT. It encodes CASSSYRGRDQPQHF. The chain is built from TRBV5-6 and TRBJ1-5; the match to TRBD1 covers 9 bases. The CDR3 covers 15 residues. From germline, CDR1 is SGHDT and CDR2 YYEEEE. J was trimmed by 5 bases and V by 3 bases; bases with no gene match: 6.

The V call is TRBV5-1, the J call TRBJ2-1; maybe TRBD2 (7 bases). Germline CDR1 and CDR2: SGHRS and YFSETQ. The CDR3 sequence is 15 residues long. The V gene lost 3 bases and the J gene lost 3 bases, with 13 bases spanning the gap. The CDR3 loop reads CASSYSGGLYNEQFF. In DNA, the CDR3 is TGCGCCAGCAGCTACTCGGGGGGCCTCTACAATGAGCAGTTCTTC. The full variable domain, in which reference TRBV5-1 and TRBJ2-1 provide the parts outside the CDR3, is KAGVTQTPRYLIKTRGQQVTLSCSPISGHRSVSWYQQTPGQGLQFLFEYFSETQRNKGNFPGRFSGRQFSNSRSEMNVSTLELGDSALYLCASSYSGGLYNEQFFGPGTRLTVL.

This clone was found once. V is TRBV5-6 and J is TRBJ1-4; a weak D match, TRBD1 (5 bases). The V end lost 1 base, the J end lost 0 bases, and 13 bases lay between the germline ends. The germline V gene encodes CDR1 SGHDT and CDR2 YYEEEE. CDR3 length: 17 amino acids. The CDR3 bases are TGTGCCAGCAGCTTGTACGGGGGGGACCCAACTAATGAAAAACTGTTTTTT. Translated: CASSLYGGDPTNEKLFF.

The CDR3 DNA reads TGTGCCATCAGTTCGACTAGCGAGAGCACAGATACGCAGTATTTT. Amino acids: CAISSTSESTDTQYF. The chain employs TRBV10-3 and TRBJ2-3; 8 bases agree with TRBD2. Germline loops: CDR1 ENHRY, CDR2 SYGVKD. This CDR3 has 15 amino acids. The junction had 4 bases not matched to a gene; V was cut back by 5 bases and J by 0 bases.

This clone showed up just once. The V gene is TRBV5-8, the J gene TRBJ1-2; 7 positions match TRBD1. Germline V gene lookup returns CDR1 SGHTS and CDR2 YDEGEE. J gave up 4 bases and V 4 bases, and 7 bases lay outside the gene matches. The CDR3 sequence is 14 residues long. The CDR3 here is CASSGPQGVYGYTF. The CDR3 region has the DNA TGTGCCAGCAGCGGACCGCAGGGGGTCTATGGCTACACCTTC.

CDR3 DNA sequence: TGTGCCAGCAGCAAAGTTAAGGGAGGGGCGAACACCGGGGAGCTGTTTTTT. This translates into CASSKVKGGANTGELFF. The chain has TRBV21-1 and TRBJ2-2; the table gives TRBD2 as D, unverified against the DNA. TRBV21-1 is a known pseudogene. The CDR3 consists of 17 residues.

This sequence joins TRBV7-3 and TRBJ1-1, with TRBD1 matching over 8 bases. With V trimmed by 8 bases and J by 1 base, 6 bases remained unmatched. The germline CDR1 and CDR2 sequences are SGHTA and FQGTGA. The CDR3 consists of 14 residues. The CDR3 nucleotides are TGTGCCAGCGGACAGGGCTCCCCGAACACTGAAGCTTTCTTT. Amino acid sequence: CASGQGSPNTEAFF.

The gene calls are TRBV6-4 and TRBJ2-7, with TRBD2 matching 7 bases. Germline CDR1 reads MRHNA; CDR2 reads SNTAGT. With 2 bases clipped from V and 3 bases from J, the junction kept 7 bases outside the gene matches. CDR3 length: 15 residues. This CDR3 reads CASSDPRTSRYEQYF. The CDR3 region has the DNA TGTGCCAGCAGTGACCCCCGGACTAGTCGCTACGAGCAGTACTTC.

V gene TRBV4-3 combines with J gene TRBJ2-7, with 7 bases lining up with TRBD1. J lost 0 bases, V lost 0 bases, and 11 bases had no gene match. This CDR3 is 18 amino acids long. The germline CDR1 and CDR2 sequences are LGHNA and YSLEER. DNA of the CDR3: TGCGCCAGCAGCCAAGAATGGTTGACAGGGAGCTACTCCTACGAGCAGTACTTC. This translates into CASSQEWLTGSYSYEQYF.

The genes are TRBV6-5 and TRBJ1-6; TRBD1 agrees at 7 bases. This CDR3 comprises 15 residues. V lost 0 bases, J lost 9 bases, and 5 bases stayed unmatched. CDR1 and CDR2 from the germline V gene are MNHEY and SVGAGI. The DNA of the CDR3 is TGTGCCAGCAGTTACTCGACAGGGTTTAGTTCACCCCTCCACTTT. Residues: CASSYSTGFSSPLHF.

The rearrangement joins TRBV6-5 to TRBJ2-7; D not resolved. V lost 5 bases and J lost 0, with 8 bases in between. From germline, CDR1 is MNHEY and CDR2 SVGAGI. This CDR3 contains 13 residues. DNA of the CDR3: TGTGCCAGCAGTCCGGTTTACTCCTACGAGCAGTACTTC. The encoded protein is CASSPVYSYEQYF.

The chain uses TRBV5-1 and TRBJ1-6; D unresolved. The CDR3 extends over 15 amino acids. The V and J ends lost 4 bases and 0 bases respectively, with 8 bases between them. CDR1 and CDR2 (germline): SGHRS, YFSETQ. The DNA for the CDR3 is TGCGCCAGCAGCGAACAGAGCTCCTATAATTCACCCCTCCACTTT. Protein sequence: CASSEQSSYNSPLHF.

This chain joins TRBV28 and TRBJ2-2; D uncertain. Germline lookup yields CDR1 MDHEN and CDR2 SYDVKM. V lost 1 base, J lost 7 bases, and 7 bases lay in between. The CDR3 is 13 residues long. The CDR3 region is CASSLYTGGELFF. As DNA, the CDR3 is TGTGCCAGCAGTTTATATACGGGCGGGGAGCTGTTTTTT.

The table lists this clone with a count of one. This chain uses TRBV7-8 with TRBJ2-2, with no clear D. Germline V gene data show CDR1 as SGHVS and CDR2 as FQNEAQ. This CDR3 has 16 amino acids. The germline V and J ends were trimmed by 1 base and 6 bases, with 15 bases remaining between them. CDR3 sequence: CASSLDGDPYAGELFF. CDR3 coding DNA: TGTGCCAGCAGCTTAGATGGAGACCCATACGCCGGGGAGCTGTTTTTT.

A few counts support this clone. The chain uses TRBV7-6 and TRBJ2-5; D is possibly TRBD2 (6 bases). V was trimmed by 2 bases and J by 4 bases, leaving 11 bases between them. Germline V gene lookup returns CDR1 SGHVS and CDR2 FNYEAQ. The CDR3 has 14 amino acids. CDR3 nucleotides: TGTGCCAGCAGCTTACGAACTAGCATAGAGACCCAGTACTTC. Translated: CASSLRTSIETQYF.

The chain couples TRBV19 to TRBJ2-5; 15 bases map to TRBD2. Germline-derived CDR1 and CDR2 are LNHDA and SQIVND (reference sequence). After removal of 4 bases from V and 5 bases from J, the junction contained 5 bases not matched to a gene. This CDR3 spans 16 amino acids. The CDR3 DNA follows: TGTGCCAGTAGTAGGACTAGCGGGGGGGCTACGGAGACCCAGTACTTC. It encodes CASSRTSGGATETQYF. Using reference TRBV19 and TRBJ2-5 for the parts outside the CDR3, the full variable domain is DGGITQSPKYLFRKEGQNVTLSCEQNLNHDAMYWYRQDPGQGLRLIYYSQIVNDFQKGDIAEGYSVSREKKESFPLTVTSAQKNPTAFYLCASSRTSGGATETQYFGPGTRLLVL.

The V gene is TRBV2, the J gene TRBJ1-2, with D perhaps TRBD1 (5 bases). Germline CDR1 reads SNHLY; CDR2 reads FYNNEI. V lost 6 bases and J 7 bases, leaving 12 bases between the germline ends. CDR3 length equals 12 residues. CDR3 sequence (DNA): TGTGCCAGCAGCAGACAGAACCGTGGCTACACCTTC. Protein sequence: CASSRQNRGYTF.

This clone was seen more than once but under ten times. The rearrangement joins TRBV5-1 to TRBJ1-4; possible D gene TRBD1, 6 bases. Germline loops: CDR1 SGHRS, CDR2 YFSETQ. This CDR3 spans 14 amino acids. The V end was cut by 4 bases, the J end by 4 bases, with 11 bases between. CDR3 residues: CASSSTGNNEKLFF. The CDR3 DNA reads TGCGCCAGCAGCAGCACAGGGAATAATGAAAAACTGTTTTTT.

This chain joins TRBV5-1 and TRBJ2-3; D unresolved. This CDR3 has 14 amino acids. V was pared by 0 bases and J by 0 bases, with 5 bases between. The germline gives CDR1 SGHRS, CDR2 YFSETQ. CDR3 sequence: CASSLDGSTDTQYF. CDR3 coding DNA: TGCGCCAGCAGCTTGGACGGGAGCACAGATACGCAGTATTTT.

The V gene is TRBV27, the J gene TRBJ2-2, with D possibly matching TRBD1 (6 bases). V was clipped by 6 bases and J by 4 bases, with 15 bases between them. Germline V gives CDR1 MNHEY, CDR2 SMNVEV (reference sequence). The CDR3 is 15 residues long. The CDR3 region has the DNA TGTGCCAGCAGCCTAACAGGGTCGACCACCGGGGAGCTGTTTTTT. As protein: CASSLTGSTTGELFF.

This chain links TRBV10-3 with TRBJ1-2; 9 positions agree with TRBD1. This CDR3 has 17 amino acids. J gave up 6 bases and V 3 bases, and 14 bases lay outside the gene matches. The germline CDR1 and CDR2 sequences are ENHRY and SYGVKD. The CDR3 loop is CAISEDRTGTGIHGYTF. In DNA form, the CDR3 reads TGTGCCATCAGTGAAGACCGAACCGGGACAGGGATCCATGGCTACACCTTC.

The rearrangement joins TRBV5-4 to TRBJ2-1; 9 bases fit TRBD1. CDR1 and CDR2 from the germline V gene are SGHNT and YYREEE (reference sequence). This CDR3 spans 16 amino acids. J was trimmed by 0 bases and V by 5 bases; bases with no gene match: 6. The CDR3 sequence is CASRSPGQGSYNEQFF. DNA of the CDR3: TGTGCCAGCAGATCCCCGGGACAGGGCTCCTACAATGAGCAGTTCTTC.

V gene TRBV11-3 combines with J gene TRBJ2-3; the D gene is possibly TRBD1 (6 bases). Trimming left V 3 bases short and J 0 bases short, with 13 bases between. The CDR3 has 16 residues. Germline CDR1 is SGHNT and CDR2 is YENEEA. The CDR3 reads CASSFGQPTSTDTQYF. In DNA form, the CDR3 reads TGTGCCAGCAGCTTTGGACAGCCTACGAGCACAGATACGCAGTATTTT.